The rows below give T cell receptor beta chains drawn from one sample of a study of cytotoxic CD8 clonotypes in ibrutinib-treated CLL. Sequenced by immunoSEQ multiplex PCR; TCRdb stores in-frame clones only, minus some. The data hold fewer than 100,000 clones, with approximately 86% observed a single time. The sample was PBMCs, taken before ibrutinib treatment. The source is a human donor with chronic lymphocytic leukemia. The CDR3 runs from the conserved cysteine through the conserved F or W. D genes are given only for firm matches. Size is stated for part of the rows, as once, few or many counts, or as a class when the clone is expanded.

V gene: TRBV2
J gene: TRBJ2-1
clone size: NA
D gene: TRBD2
CDR3 protein: CASSITGTRDEQFF
CDR3 DNA: TGTGCCAGCAGTATCACCGGGACTAGAGATGAGCAGTTCTTC

V gene: TRBV30
J gene: TRBJ2-2
clone size: NA
D gene: TRBD2
CDR3 protein: CAWALAGEGGGELFF
CDR3 DNA: TGTGCCTGGGCACTAGCGGGAGAAGGGGGCGGGGAGCTGTTTTTT

V gene: TRBV4-1
J gene: TRBJ2-1
clone size: few
D gene: TRBD1
CDR3 protein: CASSQDRGRGRVEQFF
CDR3 DNA: TGCGCCAGCAGCCAAGATAGGGGTAGGGGGCGGGTTGAGCAGTTCTTC

V gene: TRBV30
J gene: TRBJ1-3
clone size: NA
D gene: NA
CDR3 protein: CAWRIGTPGNTIYF
CDR3 DNA: TGTGCCTGGAGGATAGGGACACCAGGAAACACCATATATTTT

V gene: TRBV27
J gene: TRBJ1-1
clone size: NA
D gene: NA
CDR3 protein: CASSLTPANTEAFF
CDR3 DNA: TGTGCCAGCAGTTTAACACCTGCGAACACTGAAGCTTTCTTT

V gene: TRBV6-1
J gene: TRBJ2-2
clone size: NA
D gene: NA
CDR3 protein: CASSDRGMLTGELFF
CDR3 DNA: TGTGCCAGCAGTGACAGGGGAATGCTGACCGGGGAGCTGTTTTTT

V gene: TRBV7-9
J gene: TRBJ1-2
clone size: NA
D gene: NA
CDR3 protein: CASSFRTESNYGYTF
CDR3 DNA: TGTGCCAGCAGCTTCCGAACTGAGTCTAACTATGGCTACACCTTC

V gene: TRBV5-1
J gene: TRBJ1-1
clone size: NA
D gene: TRBD1
CDR3 protein: CASSMDRLTEAFF
CDR3 DNA: TGCGCCAGCAGCATGGACAGGCTAACAGAAGCTTTCTTT

V gene: TRBV5-6
J gene: TRBJ2-1
clone size: once
D gene: TRBD2
CDR3 protein: CASPRGGVYNEQFF
CDR3 DNA: TGTGCCAGCCCCCGGGGGGGGGTTTACAATGAGCAGTTCTTC

V gene: TRBV28
J gene: TRBJ2-7
clone size: NA
D gene: NA
CDR3 protein: CASSLTGPLYEQYF
CDR3 DNA: TGTGCCAGCAGTTTGACAGGACCACTCTACGAGCAGTACTTC

V gene: TRBV27
J gene: TRBJ2-7
clone size: NA
D gene: TRBD2
CDR3 protein: CASSFRAGGPYEQYF
CDR3 DNA: TGTGCCAGCAGTTTTAGAGCGGGAGGGCCCTACGAGCAGTACTTC

V gene: TRBV18
J gene: TRBJ1-1
clone size: once
D gene: TRBD1
CDR3 protein: CASSQGQEAFF
CDR3 DNA: TGTGCCAGCTCACAGGGACAGGAAGCTTTCTTT

V gene: TRBV5-6
J gene: TRBJ2-1
clone size: NA
D gene: NA
CDR3 protein: CASSSGGGNSYNEQFF
CDR3 DNA: TGTGCCAGCAGCTCCGGGGGCGGGAACTCCTACAATGAGCAGTTCTTC

V gene: TRBV10-3
J gene: TRBJ1-1
clone size: NA
D gene: TRBD1
CDR3 protein: CAITDPGTANTEAFF
CDR3 DNA: TGTGCCATCACCGATCCCGGGACAGCGAACACTGAAGCTTTCTTT

V gene: TRBV10-3
J gene: TRBJ1-1
clone size: NA
D gene: NA
CDR3 protein: CAISESPQGWINEAFF
CDR3 DNA: TGTGCCATCAGTGAGTCACCCCAGGGGTGGATTAATGAAGCTTTCTTT

V gene: TRBV7-6
J gene: TRBJ2-5
clone size: NA
D gene: NA
CDR3 protein: CASSLGGGETQYF
CDR3 DNA: TGTGCCAGCAGCTTAGGCGGCGGGGAGACCCAGTACTTC

V gene: TRBV6-1
J gene: TRBJ1-3
clone size: NA
D gene: NA
CDR3 protein: CASSAFLGNTIYF
CDR3 DNA: TGTGCCAGCAGTGCGTTCCTCGGAAACACCATATATTTT

V gene: TRBV9
J gene: TRBJ1-1
clone size: NA
D gene: NA
CDR3 protein: CASSLIDAGLNTEAFF
CDR3 DNA: TGTGCCAGCAGCCTCATAGACGCAGGGTTGAACACTGAAGCTTTCTTT

V gene: TRBV6-1
J gene: TRBJ2-7
clone size: NA
D gene: TRBD1
CDR3 protein: CASSGHGTGGISIF
CDR3 DNA: TGTGCCAGCAGTGGACATGGGACAGGGGGAATCTCCATCTTC

V gene: TRBV6-5
J gene: TRBJ2-1
clone size: once
D gene: NA
CDR3 protein: CASRGRIFYNEQFF
CDR3 DNA: TGTGCCAGCAGGGGACGGATTTTCTACAATGAGCAGTTCTTC

V gene: TRBV30
J gene: TRBJ2-7
clone size: NA
D gene: NA
CDR3 protein: CAWSVGDNSYEQYF
CDR3 DNA: TGTGCCTGGAGTGTGGGGGACAACTCCTACGAGCAGTACTTC

V gene: TRBV19
J gene: TRBJ1-5
clone size: NA
D gene: NA
CDR3 protein: CASSIPNQPQHF
CDR3 DNA: TGTGCCAGTAGTATTCCGAACCAGCCCCAGCATTTT

V gene: TRBV11-3
J gene: TRBJ2-1
clone size: NA
D gene: TRBD1
CDR3 protein: CASSQRGTGGNEQFF
CDR3 DNA: TGTGCCAGCAGCCAAAGGGGTACAGGGGGAAATGAGCAGTTCTTC

V gene: TRBV27
J gene: TRBJ2-1
clone size: NA
D gene: TRBD1
CDR3 protein: CASSIRGLGNEQFF
CDR3 DNA: TGTGCCAGCAGCATCAGGGGGCTAGGCAATGAGCAGTTCTTC

V gene: TRBV19
J gene: TRBJ2-5
clone size: NA
D gene: NA
CDR3 protein: CASSISKQRETQYF
CDR3 DNA: TGTGCCAGTAGTATTAGCAAACAGCGGGAGACCCAGTACTTC

V gene: TRBV11-2
J gene: TRBJ2-1
clone size: many
D gene: NA
CDR3 protein: CASSLGRSSYNEQFF
CDR3 DNA: TGTGCCAGCAGCTTAGGGAGGAGCTCCTACAATGAGCAGTTCTTC

V gene: TRBV13
J gene: TRBJ2-5
clone size: NA
D gene: TRBD2
CDR3 protein: CASRLGLAEETQYF
CDR3 DNA: TGTGCCAGCAGACTGGGACTAGCGGAAGAGACCCAGTACTTC

V gene: TRBV7-8
J gene: TRBJ1-1
clone size: NA
D gene: NA
CDR3 protein: CASSLAGGSERAFF
CDR3 DNA: TGTGCCAGCAGCTTAGCTGGGGGATCTGAACGGGCTTTCTTT